The 22 T cell receptor beta chains given below trace back to one sample, sequenced in a study of T cell repertoires in cytomegalovirus infection. TCRdb processed the reads anew with MiXCR; each CDR3 protein has one entry. This table holds roughly 100,000 distinct CDR3 sequences, 15% to 20% found once. The specimen was PBMCs. The receptors were gathered from a human donor in good health (CMV status not recorded). Some clones in this sample may be carry-over from other donors' samples.

This clonotype was picked up many times. The rearrangement links TRBV7-3 to TRBJ2-1; 10 nucleotides agree with TRBD2. Germline V gene sequence: CDR1 SGHTA, CDR2 FQGTGA. After removal of 6 bases from V and 4 bases from J, the junction contained 12 bases not matched to a gene. The CDR3 runs 17 residues. The CDR3 DNA reads TGTGCCAGCAGTCCATCCTCTAGCGGGGGTAGATACAATGAGCAGTTCTTC. Protein sequence: CASSPSSSGGRYNEQFF. The full variable domain, rest sourced from reference TRBV7-3 and TRBJ2-1, is GAGVSQTPSNKVTEKGKYVELRCDPISGHTALYWYRQSLGQGPEFLIYFQGTGAADDSGLPNDRFFAVRPEGSVSTLKIQRTERGDSAVYLCASSPSSSGGRYNEQFFGPGTRLTVL.

This clonotype has ten or more counts. The genes are TRBV7-2 and TRBJ2-3, with D tentatively TRBD2 (6 bases). In germline, CDR1 is SGHTA, CDR2 FQGNSA. The CDR3 extends over 14 amino acids. V dropped 3 bases and J dropped 2 bases, with 9 bases sitting between them. The CDR3 DNA reads TGTGCCAGCAGCTTCGGGACTTTCACAGATACGCAGTATTTT. This codes for CASSFGTFTDTQYF.

At least ten counts were recorded for this clonotype. V usage is TRBV7-9 and J usage is TRBJ2-1; TRBD1 or TRBD2 may be the D gene (5 bases each). The CDR3 loop spans 15 amino acids. CDR1 is SEHNR, CDR2 FQNEAQ, per germline (reference sequence). Trimming pared 5 bases from V and 8 bases from J, leaving 19 bases between. CDR3 sequence reads: CASSDPGRDFDEQFF. The DNA for the CDR3 is TGTGCCAGCAGCGATCCGGGACGAGATTTTGATGAGCAGTTCTTC.

The chain joins TRBV20-1 to TRBJ2-7; D gene uncertain. Germline loops: CDR1 DFQATT, CDR2 SNEGSKA (reference sequence). The CDR3 is 15 residues long. V dropped 5 bases and J dropped 4 bases, with 21 bases sitting between them. Here the CDR3 reads CSAWTTGSGIYEQYF. In DNA form, the CDR3 reads TGCAGTGCTTGGACCACCGGGTCCGGTATATACGAGCAGTACTTC.

This CDR3 reads CSVLTGPGETQYF. The CDR3 DNA reads TGCAGCGTTCTGACAGGGCCGGGGGAGACCCAGTACTTC. V and J are TRBV29-1 and TRBJ2-5; 7 bases fit TRBD1. This CDR3 has 13 residues. Losses at the gene ends were 5 bases for V and 5 bases for J; bases not matched to a gene: 8. Germline values: CDR1 SQVTM, CDR2 ANQGSEA.

This chain connects TRBV20-1 to TRBJ2-5; D is possibly TRBD1 or TRBD2 (5 bases each). The CDR3 loop spans 14 amino acids. Germline CDR1 DFQATT, CDR2 SNEGSKA (reference sequence). With 6 bases removed from V and 3 bases from J, the gap between germline ends came to 17 bases. CDR3 sequence (DNA): TGCAGTGCCACTCCGGGACGTAGTAAAGAGACCCAGTACTTC. Protein sequence: CSATPGRSKETQYF.

The chain joins TRBV7-2 to TRBJ2-3; D ambiguous. The CDR3 sequence is 13 residues long. CDR1 and CDR2 (germline): SGHTA, FQGNSA. V gave up 1 base and J gave up 6 bases, with 8 bases separating them. The CDR3 sequence: CASSLGLLDTQYF. CDR3 coding DNA: TGTGCCAGCAGCTTAGGGTTATTGGATACGCAGTATTTT. Drawing the rest from reference TRBV7-2 and TRBJ2-3, the complete variable domain is GAGVSQSPSNKVTEKGKDVELRCDPISGHTALYWYRQSLGQGLEFLIYFQGNSAPDKSGLPSDRFSAERTGGSVSTLTIQRTQQEDSAVYLCASSLGLLDTQYFGPGTRLTVL.

Turning to this clonotype: A single base separates this from a much larger clone, so it may be a read error. This chain joins TRBV11-3 and TRBJ2-7; possible D gene TRBD2, 7 bases. Trimming stripped 1 base from V and 9 bases from J, with 16 bases between. CDR1 is SGHNT and CDR2 is YENEEA in the germline V gene. The CDR3 runs 14 residues. The CDR3 is CASSLGAGAHAQYF. DNA for the CDR3: TGTGCCAGCAGCTTAGGGGCGGGGGCCCACGCGCAGTACTTC.

CDR3 nucleotides: TGTGCCAGCAGCCTACACGAGGTCCTACATAATACGCAGTATTTT. It is translated as CASSLHEVLHNTQYF. The chain recombines TRBV4-2 with TRBJ2-3; no firm D call. The CDR3 is 15 amino acids. Germline V gives CDR1 LGHNA, CDR2 YNFKEQ. V gave up 4 bases and J gave up 7 bases, with 18 bases separating them.

The V and J genes are TRBV6-6 and TRBJ2-1; D not certain. Trimming removed 6 bases from V and 9 bases from J, with 21 bases in between. The CDR3 sequence is 15 residues long. The germline CDR1 and CDR2 sequences are MNHNY and SVGAGI (reference sequence). The CDR3 DNA sequence: TGTGCCAGCAGCCGGTCAGAAATATCAGTCGTTGAGCAGTTCTTC. Translated: CASSRSEISVVEQFF.

The CDR3 sequence: CASSPWTGDRNTIYF. As DNA, the CDR3 is TGCGCCAGCAGCCCCTGGACGGGCGATCGAAACACCATATATTTT. This chain connects TRBV4-1 to TRBJ1-3; no definite D call. CDR1 is MGHRA and CDR2 is YSYEKL in the germline V gene. V was trimmed by 4 bases and J by 5 bases, leaving 15 bases between them. The CDR3 sequence is 15 residues long.

This clonotype has just a few counts. The V gene is TRBV10-3, the J gene TRBJ1-2; D possibly corresponds to TRBD1 (5 bases). Germline V gives CDR1 ENHRY, CDR2 SYGVKD. This CDR3 has 14 residues. V dropped 2 bases and J dropped 2 bases, with 9 bases sitting between them. In DNA, the CDR3 is TGTGCCATCAGTGAGGAACAGGAGAACTATGGCTACACCTTC. Encoded protein: CAISEEQENYGYTF.

The table lists this clonotype with many counts. The V gene is TRBV14, the J gene TRBJ1-2; 9 nucleotides line up with TRBD1. CDR3 length: 16 amino acids. From germline, CDR1 is SGHDN and CDR2 FVKESK. J lost 4 bases, V lost 3 bases, and 9 bases had no gene match. The CDR3 coding sequence is TGTGCCAGCAGCCAGGCCGGGACAGGGTTATTCTATGGCTACACCTTC. This sequence encodes CASSQAGTGLFYGYTF.

This clonotype was counted ten times or more. The V and J genes are TRBV2 and TRBJ1-6, with D possibly matching TRBD1 (5 bases). The CDR3 contains 18 residues. V lost 3 bases, J lost 0 bases, and 15 bases lay in between. Germline V gene data show CDR1 as SNHLY and CDR2 as FYNNEI. CDR3 loop: CASSDQFEGPSYNSPLHF. The CDR3, as DNA: TGTGCCAGCAGTGATCAATTCGAGGGACCCTCCTATAATTCACCCCTCCACTTT.

Many counts were recorded for this clonotype. This chain links TRBV5-6 with TRBJ1-5; TRBD1 might be the D (6 bases). From germline, CDR1 is SGHDT and CDR2 YYEEEE. This CDR3 has 16 amino acids. The V end lost 0 bases, the J end lost 4 bases, and 14 bases lay between the germline ends. The CDR3 sequence: CASSLARGPRNQPQHF. CDR3 sequence (DNA): TGTGCCAGCAGCTTGGCCCGGGGGCCTCGGAATCAGCCCCAGCATTTT. Using reference TRBV5-6 and TRBJ1-5 for the parts outside the CDR3, the full variable domain is DAGVTQSPTHLIKTRGQQVTLRCSPKSGHDTVSWYQQALGQGPQFIFQYYEEEERQRGNFPDRFSGHQFPNYSSELNVNALLLGDSALYLCASSLARGPRNQPQHFGDGTRLSIL.

The sample holds many counts of this clonotype. The CDR3 DNA follows: TGTGCCAGCAGCTCGTGGACCGGGGCAAACTATGGCTACACCTTC. It codes for CASSSWTGANYGYTF. The rearrangement links TRBV7-2 to TRBJ1-2, with D perhaps matching TRBD1 (5 bases). V shed 4 bases and J shed 2 bases, with 14 bases lying between them. Per the germline V gene, CDR1 is SGHTA and CDR2 is FQGNSA. The CDR3 runs 15 residues.

This clonotype came up many times. The CDR3 spells CASSSIWSTYEQYF. The CDR3 nucleotides are TGTGCCAGCAGCTCCATTTGGTCCACCTACGAGCAGTACTTC. The chain combines TRBV7-2 with TRBJ2-7; D is unclear. The ends were cut back, 4 bases at V and 2 bases at J, with 12 bases in the middle. The germline CDR1 and CDR2 sequences are SGHTA and FQGNSA. The CDR3 has 14 residues. The full variable domain, with the rest looked up from reference TRBV7-2 and TRBJ2-7, is GAGVSQSPSNKVTEKGKDVELRCDPISGHTALYWYRQSLGQGLEFLIYFQGNSAPDKSGLPSDRFSAERTGGSVSTLTIQRTQQEDSAVYLCASSSIWSTYEQYFGPGTRLTVT.

This clonotype has at least ten counts. The chain has TRBV7-2 and TRBJ2-1; maybe TRBD1 (5 bases). V was shortened by 0 bases and J by 7 bases, with 19 bases between the two germline ends. This CDR3 has 17 amino acids. Looked up from germline, CDR1 is SGHTA and CDR2 is FQGNSA. The CDR3 spells CASSLAPQGQGRNEQFF. CDR3 DNA sequence: TGTGCCAGCAGCTTAGCCCCCCAGGGCCAAGGAAGGAATGAGCAGTTCTTC. Based on the CDR3 plus reference TRBV7-2 and TRBJ2-1, the full variable domain is GAGVSQSPSNKVTEKGKDVELRCDPISGHTALYWYRQSLGQGLEFLIYFQGNSAPDKSGLPSDRFSAERTGGSVSTLTIQRTQQEDSAVYLCASSLAPQGQGRNEQFFGPGTRLTVL.

This clonotype has just a few counts. This rearrangement joins TRBV6-2 or TRBV6-3 to TRBJ1-1; D remains ambiguous. CDR3 size: 14 residues. Trimming took 0 bases from V and 3 from J, leaving 8 bases between them. Germline V gene lookup returns CDR1 MNHEY and CDR2 SVGEGT. CDR3 nucleotides: TGTGCCAGCAGTTACTCGGGCCCAGACACTGAAGCTTTCTTT. This gives the protein CASSYSGPDTEAFF.

This clonotype came up many times. V usage is TRBV5-4 and J usage is TRBJ2-1, with TRBD2 matching 10 bases. The CDR3 totals 15 residues. Looked up from germline, CDR1 is SGHNT and CDR2 is YYREEE (reference sequence). J was trimmed by 4 bases and V by 4 bases; bases with no gene match: 5. The CDR3 spells CASSPRTSGYNEQFF. Written as DNA, the CDR3 is TGTGCCAGCAGCCCAAGGACTAGCGGATACAATGAGCAGTTCTTC.

In its sample, this clonotype was seen many times. The rearrangement uses TRBV7-2 and TRBJ2-2; D is uncertain. The V end was cut by 6 bases, the J end by 4 bases, with 12 bases between. This CDR3 has 14 residues. CDR1 is SGHTA and CDR2 is FQGNSA in the germline V gene. The CDR3 DNA is TGTGCCAGCAGGGCCCTGGTGTCCACCGGGGAGCTGTTTTTT. Translating gives CASRALVSTGELFF. Supplemented by reference TRBV7-2 and TRBJ2-2, the full variable domain reads GAGVSQSPSNKVTEKGKDVELRCDPISGHTALYWYRQSLGQGLEFLIYFQGNSAPDKSGLPSDRFSAERTGGSVSTLTIQRTQQEDSAVYLCASRALVSTGELFFGEGSRLTVL.

With regard to this clonotype: A much larger clone lies one base from this, so it may be a read error. The chain uses TRBV7-9 and TRBJ2-3, with 9 nucleotides matching TRBD1. The CDR3 has 15 amino acids. Germline values: CDR1 SEHNR, CDR2 FQNEAQ (reference sequence). CDR3 sequence: CDSSGTGFVADTQYF. The DNA of the CDR3 is TGTGACAGCAGCGGGACAGGGTTTGTTGCAGATACGCAGTATTTT.